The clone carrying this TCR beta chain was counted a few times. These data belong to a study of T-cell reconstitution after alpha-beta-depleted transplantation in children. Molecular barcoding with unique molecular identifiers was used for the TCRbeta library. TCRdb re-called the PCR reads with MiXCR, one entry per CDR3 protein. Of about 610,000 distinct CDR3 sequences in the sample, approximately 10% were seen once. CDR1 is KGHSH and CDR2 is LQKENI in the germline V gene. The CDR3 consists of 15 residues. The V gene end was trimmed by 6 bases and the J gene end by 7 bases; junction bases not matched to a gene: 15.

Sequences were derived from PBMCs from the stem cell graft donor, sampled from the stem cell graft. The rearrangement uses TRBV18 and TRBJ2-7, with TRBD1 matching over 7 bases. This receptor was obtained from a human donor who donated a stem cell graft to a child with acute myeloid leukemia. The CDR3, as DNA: TGTGCCAGCTCCGGACAGGTTTTACCCGAAAGGGAGCAGTACTTC. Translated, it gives CASSGQVLPEREQYF.